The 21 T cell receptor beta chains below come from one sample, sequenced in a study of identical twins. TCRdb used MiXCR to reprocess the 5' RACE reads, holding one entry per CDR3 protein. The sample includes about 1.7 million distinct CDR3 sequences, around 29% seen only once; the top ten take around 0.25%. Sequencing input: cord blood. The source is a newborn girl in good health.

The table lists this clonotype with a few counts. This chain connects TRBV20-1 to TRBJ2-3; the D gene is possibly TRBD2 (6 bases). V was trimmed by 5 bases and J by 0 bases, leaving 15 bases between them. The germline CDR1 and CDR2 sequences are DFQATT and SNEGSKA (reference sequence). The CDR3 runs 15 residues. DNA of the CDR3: TGCAGTGCTCCGGCCTTAGCGGACAGCACAGATACGCAGTATTTT. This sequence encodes CSAPALADSTDTQYF.

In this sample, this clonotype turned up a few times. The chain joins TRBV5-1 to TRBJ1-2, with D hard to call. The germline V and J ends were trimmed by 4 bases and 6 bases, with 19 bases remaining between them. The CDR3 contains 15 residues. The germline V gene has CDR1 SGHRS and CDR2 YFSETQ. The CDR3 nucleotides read TGCGCCAGCAGCCTATCCTCTGGAGGGAAGGATGGCTACACCTTC. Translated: CASSLSSGGKDGYTF.

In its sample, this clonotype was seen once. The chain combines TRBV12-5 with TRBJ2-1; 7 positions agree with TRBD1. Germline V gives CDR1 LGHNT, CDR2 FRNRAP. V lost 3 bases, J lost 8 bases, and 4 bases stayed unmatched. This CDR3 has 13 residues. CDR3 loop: CASGLKGADEQFF. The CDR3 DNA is TGTGCTAGTGGTTTAAAGGGGGCGGATGAGCAGTTCTTC.

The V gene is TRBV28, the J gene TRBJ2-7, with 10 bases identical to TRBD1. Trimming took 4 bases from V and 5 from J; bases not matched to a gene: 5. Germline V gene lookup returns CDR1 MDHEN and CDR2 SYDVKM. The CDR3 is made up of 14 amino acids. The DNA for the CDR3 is TGTGCCAGCAGTTCTGACAGGGGGCCTAACGAGCAGTACTTC. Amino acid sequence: CASSSDRGPNEQYF. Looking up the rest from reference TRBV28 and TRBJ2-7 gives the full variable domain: DVKVTQSSRYLVKRTGEKVFLECVQDMDHENMFWYRQDPGLGLRLIYFSYDVKMKEKGDIPEGYSVSREKKERFSLILESASTNQTSMYLCASSSDRGPNEQYFGPGTRLTVT.

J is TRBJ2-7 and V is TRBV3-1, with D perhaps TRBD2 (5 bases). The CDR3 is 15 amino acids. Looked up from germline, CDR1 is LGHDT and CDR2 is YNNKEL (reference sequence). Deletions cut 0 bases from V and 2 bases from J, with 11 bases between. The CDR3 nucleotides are TGTGCCAGCAGCCAAGATAACCTAGCCACCTACGAGCAGTACTTC. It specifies CASSQDNLATYEQYF.

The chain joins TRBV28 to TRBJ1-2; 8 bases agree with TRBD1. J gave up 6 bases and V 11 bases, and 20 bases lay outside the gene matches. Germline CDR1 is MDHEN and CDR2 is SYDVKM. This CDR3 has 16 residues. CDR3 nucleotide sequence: TGTGCCGGCTTCCCGATCCTCGGACAGGGAGTTGATGGCTACACCTTC. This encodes CAGFPILGQGVDGYTF.

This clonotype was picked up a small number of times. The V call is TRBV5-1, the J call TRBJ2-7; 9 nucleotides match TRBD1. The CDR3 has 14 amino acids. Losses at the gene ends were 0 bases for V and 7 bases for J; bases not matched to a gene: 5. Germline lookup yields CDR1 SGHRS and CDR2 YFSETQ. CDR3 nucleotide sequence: TGCGCCAGCAGCTTGGGACAGGGGGAGAGGGAGCAGTACTTC. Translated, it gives CASSLGQGEREQYF. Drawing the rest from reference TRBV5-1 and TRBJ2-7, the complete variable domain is KAGVTQTPRYLIKTRGQQVTLSCSPISGHRSVSWYQQTPGQGLQFLFEYFSETQRNKGNFPGRFSGRQFSNSRSEMNVSTLELGDSALYLCASSLGQGEREQYFGPGTRLTVT.

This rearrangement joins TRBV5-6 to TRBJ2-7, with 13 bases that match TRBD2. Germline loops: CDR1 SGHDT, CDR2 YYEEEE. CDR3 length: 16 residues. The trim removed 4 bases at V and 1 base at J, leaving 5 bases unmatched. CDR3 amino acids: CASSGTSGRASYEQYF. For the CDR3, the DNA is TGTGCCAGCAGCGGAACTAGCGGGAGGGCTTCCTACGAGCAGTACTTC.

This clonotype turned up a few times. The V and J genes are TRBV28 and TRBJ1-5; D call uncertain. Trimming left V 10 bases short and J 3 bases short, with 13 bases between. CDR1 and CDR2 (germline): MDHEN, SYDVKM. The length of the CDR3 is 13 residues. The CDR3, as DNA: TGTGCCACCTGGCACCGGTCCAATCAGCCCCAGCATTTT. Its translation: CATWHRSNQPQHF.

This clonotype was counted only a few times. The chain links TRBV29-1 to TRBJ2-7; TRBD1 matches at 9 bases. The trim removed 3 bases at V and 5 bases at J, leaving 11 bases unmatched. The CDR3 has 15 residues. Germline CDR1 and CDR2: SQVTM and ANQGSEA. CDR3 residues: CSVEVMGTGNDEQYF. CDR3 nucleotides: TGCAGCGTTGAGGTAATGGGGACAGGGAACGACGAGCAGTACTTC.

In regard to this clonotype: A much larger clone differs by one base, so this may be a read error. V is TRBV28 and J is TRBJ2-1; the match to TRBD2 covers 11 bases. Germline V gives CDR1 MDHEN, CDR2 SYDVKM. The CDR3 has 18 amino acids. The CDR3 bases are TGTGCCAGCAGTTTATCGAGGATAGGGACTAGCGGTAACAATGGGCAGTTCTTC. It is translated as CASSLSRIGTSGNNGQFF.

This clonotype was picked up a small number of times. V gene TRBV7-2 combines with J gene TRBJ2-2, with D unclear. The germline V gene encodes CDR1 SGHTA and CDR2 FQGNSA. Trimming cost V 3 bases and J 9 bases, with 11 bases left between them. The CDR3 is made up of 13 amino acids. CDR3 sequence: CASSFSTGRELFF. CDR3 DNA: TGTGCCAGCAGCTTCAGTACTGGCCGGGAGCTGTTTTTT. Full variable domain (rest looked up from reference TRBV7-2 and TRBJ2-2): GAGVSQSPSNKVTEKGKDVELRCDPISGHTALYWYRQSLGQGLEFLIYFQGNSAPDKSGLPSDRFSAERTGGSVSTLTIQRTQQEDSAVYLCASSFSTGRELFFGEGSRLTVL.

The CDR3 spells CSARESRGPNEQFF. CDR3 in DNA: TGCAGTGCTAGAGAATCCAGGGGGCCTAATGAGCAGTTCTTC. The chain joins TRBV20-1 to TRBJ2-1; 8 bases are shared with TRBD1. V lost 0 bases, J lost 7 bases, and 5 bases stayed unmatched. The germline gives CDR1 DFQATT, CDR2 SNEGSKA (reference sequence). The CDR3 extends over 14 amino acids.

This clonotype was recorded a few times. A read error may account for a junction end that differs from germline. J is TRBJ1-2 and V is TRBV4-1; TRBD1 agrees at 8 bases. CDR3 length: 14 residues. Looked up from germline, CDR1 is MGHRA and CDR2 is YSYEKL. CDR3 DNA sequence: TGCGACAGCAGCCCGTGGACAGGGAACTATGGCTACACCTTC. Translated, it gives CDSSPWTGNYGYTF.

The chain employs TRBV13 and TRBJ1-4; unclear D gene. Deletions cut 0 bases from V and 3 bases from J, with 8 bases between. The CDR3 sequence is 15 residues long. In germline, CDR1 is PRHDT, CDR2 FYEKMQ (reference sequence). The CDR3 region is CASSLGGVPNEKLFF. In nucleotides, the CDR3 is TGTGCCAGCAGCTTAGGGGGAGTCCCTAATGAAAAACTGTTTTTT.

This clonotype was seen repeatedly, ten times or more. The CDR3: CATSTGGAVDEQFF. CDR3 coding DNA: TGTGCCACCAGTACAGGGGGCGCGGTGGATGAGCAGTTCTTC. This rearrangement joins TRBV24-1 to TRBJ2-1; 9 positions agree with TRBD1. Germline CDR1 KGHDR, CDR2 SFDVKD. Unmatched junction bases numbered 7, after V lost 6 bases and J lost 8 bases. The CDR3 is made up of 14 amino acids.

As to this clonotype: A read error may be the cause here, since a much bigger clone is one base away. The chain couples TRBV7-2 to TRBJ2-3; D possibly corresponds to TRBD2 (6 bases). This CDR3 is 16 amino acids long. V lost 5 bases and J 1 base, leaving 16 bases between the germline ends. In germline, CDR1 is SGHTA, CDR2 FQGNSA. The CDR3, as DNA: TGTGCCAGCAGCCCATGGTCAAGCGGGCGCACAGATACGCAGTATTTT. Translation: CASSPWSSGRTDTQYF. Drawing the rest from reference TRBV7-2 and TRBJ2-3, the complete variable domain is GAGVSQSPSNKVTEKGKDVELRCDPISGHTALYWYRQSLGQGLEFLIYFQGNSAPDKSGLPSDRFSAERTGGSVSTLTIQRTQQEDSAVYLCASSPWSSGRTDTQYFGPGTRLTVL.

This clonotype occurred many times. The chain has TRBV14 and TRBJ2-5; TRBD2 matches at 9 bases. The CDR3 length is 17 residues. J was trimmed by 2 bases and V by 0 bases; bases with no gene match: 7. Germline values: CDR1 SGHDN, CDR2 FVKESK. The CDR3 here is CASSQDPKREVQETQYF. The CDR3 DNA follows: TGTGCCAGCAGCCAAGATCCTAAGCGGGAGGTGCAAGAGACCCAGTACTTC.

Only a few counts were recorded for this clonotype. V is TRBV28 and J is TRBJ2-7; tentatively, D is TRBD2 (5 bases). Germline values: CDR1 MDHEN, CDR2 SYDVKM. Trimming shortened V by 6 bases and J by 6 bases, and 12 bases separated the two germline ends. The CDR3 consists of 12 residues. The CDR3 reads CASSRTLSEQYF. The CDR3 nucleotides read TGTGCCAGCAGCCGGACTCTTAGCGAGCAGTACTTC.

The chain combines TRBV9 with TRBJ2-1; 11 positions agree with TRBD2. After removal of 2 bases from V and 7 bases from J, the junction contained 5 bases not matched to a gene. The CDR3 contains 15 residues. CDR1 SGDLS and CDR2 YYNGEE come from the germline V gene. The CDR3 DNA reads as TGTGCCAGCAGCGTCCCGGGACTAGCGGCGAATGAGCAGTTCTTC. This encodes CASSVPGLAANEQFF.

Here the CDR3 DNA reads TGTGCCAGCAGCGTAGTTTTAGCGGGCACAGATACGCAGTATTTT. Translation gives CASSVVLAGTDTQYF. This chain connects TRBV9 to TRBJ2-3, with TRBD2 as a possible D gene (6 bases). Trimming left V 0 bases short and J 1 base short, with 9 bases between. The CDR3 is 15 residues long. The germline CDR1 and CDR2 sequences are SGDLS and YYNGEE.